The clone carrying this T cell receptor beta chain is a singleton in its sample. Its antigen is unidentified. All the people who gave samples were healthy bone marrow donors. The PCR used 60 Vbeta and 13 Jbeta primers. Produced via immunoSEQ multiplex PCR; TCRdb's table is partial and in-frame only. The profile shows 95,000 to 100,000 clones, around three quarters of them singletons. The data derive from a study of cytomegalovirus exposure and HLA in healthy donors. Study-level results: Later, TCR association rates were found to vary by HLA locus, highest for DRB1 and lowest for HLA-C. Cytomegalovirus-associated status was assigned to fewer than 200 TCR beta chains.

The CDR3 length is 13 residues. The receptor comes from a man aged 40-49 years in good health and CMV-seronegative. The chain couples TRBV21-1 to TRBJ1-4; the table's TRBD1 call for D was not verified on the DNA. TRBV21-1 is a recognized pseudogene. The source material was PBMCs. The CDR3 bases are TGTGCCAGCAGCAAAGGACAGGGATGTAAACTGTTTTTT. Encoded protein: CASSKGQGCKLFF.